This note documents a single T cell receptor (beta chain) sequence. The target antigen is unknown. Reverse transcribed after extraction, RNA yielded cDNA as the sequencing template. Measured with immunoSEQ multiplex PCR; TCRdb has only the in-frame clones, and not every one. There are roughly 150,000 clones in the sample; 50% to 60% occur only once, and approximately 4.8% lies in the top ten. This sample was taken from a study of CD8+ T cells in alopecia areata. Notes on the study in general: Lesional scalp, especially alopecia totalis/universalis, showed higher clonality than normal scalp. Scalp sequencing also captures normal skin's resident alphabeta T cells.

Sample: CD4+ T cells sorted from blood. The receptor's source is a human donor in good health.

The CDR3 sequence: CASSFPPGRETILQETQYF. In nucleotides, the CDR3 is TGTGCCAGCAGTTTCCCGCCCGGGAGGGAGACTATTCTCCAAGAGACCCAGTACTTC. The chain links TRBV27 to TRBJ2-5; 8 bases match TRBD2. Germline CDR1 reads MNHEY; CDR2 reads SMNVEV (reference sequence). This CDR3 region has 19 residues. V dropped 3 bases and J dropped 1; count of bases not matched to a gene: 16.